This T cell receptor beta chain was identified in a study of low-dose radiotherapy and immunotherapy resistance in tumors. As for the study in general: Patients of Cohort 1 had 0.5 Gy fractions every 2 weeks, which summed to 6.5 Gy.

The time point: after trial treatment. The treatment denotes: LDRT plus nivolumab, ipilimumab, low-dose cyclophosphamide and aspirin (RACIN trial). Nivolumab, ipilimumab, aspirin, low-dose cyclophosphamide and low-dose radiotherapy were given to donors. Primers targeting TRAV and TRBV primed first-strand cDNA, covering alpha and beta chains. Amplification, which lasted 20 PCR cycles, used a constant-region primer and V-primer adapter to amplify TCRs. In vitro transcription served to amplify the isolated mRNA. TCRdb re-called the reads with MiXCR, one entry per CDR3 protein. The sample lists 40,000 or so distinct CDR3 sequences, around 21% occurring once. This clonotype was seen at least ten times. Trimming cost V 4 bases and J 9 bases, with 10 bases left between them. In germline, CDR1 is LNHDA, CDR2 SQIVND (reference sequence). This CDR3 comprises 12 residues.

The material was PBMCs, obtained after low-dose radiotherapy plus immunotherapy. This rearrangement joins TRBV19 to TRBJ2-4; D gene ambiguous. This TCR was recovered from a female donor with ovarian cancer. CDR3 protein: CASSRQESIQYF. DNA for the CDR3: TGTGCCAGTAGTAGACAAGAGAGCATTCAGTACTTC.